This T cell receptor beta chain was observed in a study of post-analysis software for immune sequencing data. Study-wide findings and caveats: Roughly five TRBV segments appeared more often in patients than in controls, and TRBV5-6, TRBV5-1 and TRBV20-1 were among these. In multiple sclerosis, normalized Chao1 diversity was significantly below that of controls.

This CDR3 has 16 residues. Germline V CDR1 and CDR2: SGHRS, YFSETQ. With respect to this clonotype: Antigen: not known. Germline and junction disagree at one end, which may indicate a read error.

Unique molecular identifiers had been added to the TCR beta cDNA libraries. A single record per CDR3 protein comes from TCRdb applying MiXCR to the PCR reads. Among more than 450,000 distinct CDR3 sequences listed, about a third were seen once. The specimen was blood. The receptor was isolated from a girl aged 2 to 17 with multiple sclerosis. The chain uses TRBV5-1 and TRBJ2-1; TRBD2 matches at 12 bases. The CDR3 loop is CASSMRTSGAYNGQFF. The CDR3 DNA reads TGCGCCAGCAGCATGCGGACTAGCGGGGCCTACAATGGGCAGTTCTTC.